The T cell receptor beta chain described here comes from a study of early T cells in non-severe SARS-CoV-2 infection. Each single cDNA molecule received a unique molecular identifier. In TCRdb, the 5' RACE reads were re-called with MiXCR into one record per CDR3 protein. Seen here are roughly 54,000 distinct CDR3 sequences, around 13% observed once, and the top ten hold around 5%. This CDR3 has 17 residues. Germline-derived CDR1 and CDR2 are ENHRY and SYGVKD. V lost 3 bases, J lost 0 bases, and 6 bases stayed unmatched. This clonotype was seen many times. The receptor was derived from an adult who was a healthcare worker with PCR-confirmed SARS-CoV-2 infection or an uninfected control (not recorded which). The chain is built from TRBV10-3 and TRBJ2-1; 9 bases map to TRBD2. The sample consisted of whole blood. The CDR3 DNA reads TGTGCCATCAGTGACCGTAGCGGGGGTTACTCCTACAATGAGCAGTTCTTC. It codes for CAISDRSGGYSYNEQFF.